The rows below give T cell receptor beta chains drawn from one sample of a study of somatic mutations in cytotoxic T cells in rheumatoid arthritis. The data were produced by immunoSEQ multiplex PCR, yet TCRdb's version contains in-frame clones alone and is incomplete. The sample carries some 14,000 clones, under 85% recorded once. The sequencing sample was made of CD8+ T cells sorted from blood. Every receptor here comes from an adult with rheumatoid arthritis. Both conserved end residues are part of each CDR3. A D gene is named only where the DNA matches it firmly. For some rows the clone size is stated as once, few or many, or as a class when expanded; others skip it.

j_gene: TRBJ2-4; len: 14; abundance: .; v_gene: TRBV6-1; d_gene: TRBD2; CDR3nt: TGTGCCAGCAGTCCGACTAGCGGGGTAAACATTCAGTACTTC; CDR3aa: CASSPTSGVNIQYF
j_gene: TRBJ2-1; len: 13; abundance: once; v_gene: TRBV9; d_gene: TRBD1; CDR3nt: TGTGCCAGCAGCGCGGGACAGTACAATGAGCAGTTCTTC; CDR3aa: CASSAGQYNEQFF
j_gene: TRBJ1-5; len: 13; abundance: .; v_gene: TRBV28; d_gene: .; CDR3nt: TGTGCCACCCGAGGGCCTAGCAATCAGCCCCAGCATTTT; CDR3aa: CATRGPSNQPQHF
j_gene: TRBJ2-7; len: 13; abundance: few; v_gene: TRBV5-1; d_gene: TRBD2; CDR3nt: TGCGCCAGCTCCGGGGGGGCGTCCCACGAGCAGTACTTC; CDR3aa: CASSGGASHEQYF
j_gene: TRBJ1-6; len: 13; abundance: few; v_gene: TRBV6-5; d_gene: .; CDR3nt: TGTGCCAGCAGTTACCGGGGTAATTCACCCCTCCACTTT; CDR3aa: CASSYRGNSPLHF
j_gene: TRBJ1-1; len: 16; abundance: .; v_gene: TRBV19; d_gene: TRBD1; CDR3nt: TGTGCCAGTAGTAAGGTACAGGGGGAATGGGTAACTGAAGCTTTCTTT; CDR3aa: CASSKVQGEWVTEAFF
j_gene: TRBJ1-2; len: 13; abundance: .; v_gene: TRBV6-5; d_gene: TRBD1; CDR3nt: TGTGCCAGCAGTGAAGACAGGGTAGACGGCTACACCTTC; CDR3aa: CASSEDRVDGYTF
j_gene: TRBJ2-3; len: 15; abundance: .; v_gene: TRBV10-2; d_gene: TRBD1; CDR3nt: TGCGCCAGCAGTCCCGGACAGGGAATAGGAGATACGCAGTATTTT; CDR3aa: CASSPGQGIGDTQYF
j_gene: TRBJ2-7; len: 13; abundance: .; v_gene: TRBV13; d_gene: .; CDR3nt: TGTGCCAGCAGTCGCCAGGATTCCTACGAGCAGTACTTC; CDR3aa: CASSRQDSYEQYF
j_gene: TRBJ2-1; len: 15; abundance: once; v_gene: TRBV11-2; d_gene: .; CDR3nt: TGTGCCAGCAGCTTAGATGGGAGCTCCTACAATGAGCAGTTCTTC; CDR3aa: CASSLDGSSYNEQFF
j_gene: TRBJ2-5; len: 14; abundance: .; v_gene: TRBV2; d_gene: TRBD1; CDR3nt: TGTGCCAGCAGTCCGGACAGGGACCAAGAGACCCAGTACTTC; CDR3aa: CASSPDRDQETQYF
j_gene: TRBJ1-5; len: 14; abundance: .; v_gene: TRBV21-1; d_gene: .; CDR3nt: TGTGCCAGCAGCAGGGGACAGGGCAATCAGCCCCAGCATTTT; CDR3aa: CASSRGQGNQPQHF
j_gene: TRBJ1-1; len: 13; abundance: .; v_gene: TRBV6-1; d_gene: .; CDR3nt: TGTGCCATTAGGACAAGCATGAACACTGAAGCTTTCTTT; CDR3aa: CAIRTSMNTEAFF
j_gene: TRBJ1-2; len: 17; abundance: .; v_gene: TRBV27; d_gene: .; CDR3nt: TGTGCCAGCAGGAAATGGGCCGCAGGGACATCCAACTATGGCTACACCTTC; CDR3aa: CASRKWAAGTSNYGYTF
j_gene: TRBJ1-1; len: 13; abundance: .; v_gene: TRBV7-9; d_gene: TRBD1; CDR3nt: TGTGCCAGCAGCCAGGACAGGGGCACTGAAGCTTTCTTT; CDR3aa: CASSQDRGTEAFF
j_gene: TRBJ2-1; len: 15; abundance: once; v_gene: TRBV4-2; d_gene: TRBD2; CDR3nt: TGTGCCAGCAGATACGGGGGGGACGGGCCCAATGAGCAGTTCTTC; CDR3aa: CASRYGGDGPNEQFF
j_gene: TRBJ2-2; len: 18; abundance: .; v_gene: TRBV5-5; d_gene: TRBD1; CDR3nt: TGTGCCAGCAGCCTTGGGACAGGCCCCCCGCTGGGCACCGGGGAGCTGTTTTTT; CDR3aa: CASSLGTGPPLGTGELFF
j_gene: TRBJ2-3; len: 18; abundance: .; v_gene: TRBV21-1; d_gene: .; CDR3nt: TGTGCCAGCAGCAAAGCAATTAGCGGGGGCCAAAGCACAGATACGCAGTATTTT; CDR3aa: CASSKAISGGQSTDTQYF
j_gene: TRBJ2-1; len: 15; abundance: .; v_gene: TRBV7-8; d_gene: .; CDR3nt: TGTGCCAGCAGCTTAAGGGGAGCCGGCTACAATGAGCAGTTCTTC; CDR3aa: CASSLRGAGYNEQFF
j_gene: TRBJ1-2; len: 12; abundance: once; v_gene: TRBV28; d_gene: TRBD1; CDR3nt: TGTGCCACTGCAGGGGGCTCTAGTGGCTACACCTTC; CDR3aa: CATAGGSSGYTF
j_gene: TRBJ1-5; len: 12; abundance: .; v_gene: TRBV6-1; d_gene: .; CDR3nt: TGTGCCAGCACCCTTGGCAATCAGCCCCAGCATTTT; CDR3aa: CASTLGNQPQHF
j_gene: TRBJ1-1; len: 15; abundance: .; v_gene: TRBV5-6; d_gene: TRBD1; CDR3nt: TGTGCCAGCAGCTTGTTCGGGACAGCGGACACTGAAGCTTTCTTT; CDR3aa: CASSLFGTADTEAFF
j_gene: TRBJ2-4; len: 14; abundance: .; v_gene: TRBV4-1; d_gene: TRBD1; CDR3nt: TGCGCCAGCAGCCCCCGGGACAGCAAAAACATTCAGTACTTC; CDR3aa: CASSPRDSKNIQYF
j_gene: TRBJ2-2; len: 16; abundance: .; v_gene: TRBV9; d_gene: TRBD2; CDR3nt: TGTGCCAGCAGCCAGCGGGGGGGGACGAACACCGGGGAGCTGTTTTTT; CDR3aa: CASSQRGGTNTGELFF
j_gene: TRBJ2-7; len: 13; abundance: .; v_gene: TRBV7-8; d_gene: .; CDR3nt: TGTGCCAGCAGCCCGGGAAATACCTACGAGCAGTACTTC; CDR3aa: CASSPGNTYEQYF
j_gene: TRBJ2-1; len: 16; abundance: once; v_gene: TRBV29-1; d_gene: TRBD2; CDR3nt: TGCAGCGGCCTGACTAGCGGCCATAGCTCCTACAATGAGCAGTTCTTC; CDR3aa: CSGLTSGHSSYNEQFF
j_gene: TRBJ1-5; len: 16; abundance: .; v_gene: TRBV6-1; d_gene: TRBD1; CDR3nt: TGTGCCAGCAGTGAAGTTCCGGGACAGGGGAATCAGCCCCAGCATTTT; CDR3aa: CASSEVPGQGNQPQHF
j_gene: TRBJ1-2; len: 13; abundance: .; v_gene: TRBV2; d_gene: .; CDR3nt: TGTGCCAGCAGTGACGTGGGGATTGAGGGCTACACCTTC; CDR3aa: CASSDVGIEGYTF
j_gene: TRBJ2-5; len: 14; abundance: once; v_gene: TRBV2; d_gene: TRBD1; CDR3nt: TGTGCCAGCAGTACAGGGGAGTACCAAGAGACCCAGTACTTC; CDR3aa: CASSTGEYQETQYF
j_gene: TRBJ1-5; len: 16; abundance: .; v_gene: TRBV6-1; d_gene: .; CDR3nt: TGTGCCAGCAGTGAAAGAGGCTGGGGACGCAATCAGCCCCAGCATTTT; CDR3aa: CASSERGWGRNQPQHF
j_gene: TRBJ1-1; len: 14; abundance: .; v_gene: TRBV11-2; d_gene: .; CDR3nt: TGTGCCAGCAGCTTAGATTACGGGAACACTGAAGCTTTCTTT; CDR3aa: CASSLDYGNTEAFF
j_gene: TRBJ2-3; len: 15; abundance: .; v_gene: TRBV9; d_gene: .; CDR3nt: TGTGCCAGCAGCGTAGGTGGGGGTCACACAGATACGCAGTATTTT; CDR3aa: CASSVGGGHTDTQYF
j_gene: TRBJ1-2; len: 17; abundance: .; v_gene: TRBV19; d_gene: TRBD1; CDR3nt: TGTGCCAGTAGTATCGTCCCGTTGGACAGGGCCCTCTATGGCTACACCTTC; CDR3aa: CASSIVPLDRALYGYTF
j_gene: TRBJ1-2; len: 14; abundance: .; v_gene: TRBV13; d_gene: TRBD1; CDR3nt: TGTGCCAGCAGGGAAGCGGACAGGGGGGATGGCTACACCTTC; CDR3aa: CASREADRGDGYTF
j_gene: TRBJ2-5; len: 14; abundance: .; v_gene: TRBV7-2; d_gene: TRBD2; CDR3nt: TGTGCCAGCAGCTTCCGACTAGCGTACGAGACCCAGTACTTC; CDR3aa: CASSFRLAYETQYF
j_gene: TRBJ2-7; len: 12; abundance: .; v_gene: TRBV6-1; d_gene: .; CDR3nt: TGTGCCAGCTTTACCAGACCCTACGAGCAGTACTTC; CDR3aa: CASFTRPYEQYF
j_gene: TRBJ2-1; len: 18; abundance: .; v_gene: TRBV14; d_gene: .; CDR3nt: TGTGCCAGCAGCCAACCCTACCCCGGGGGTAGCGTCTACAATGAGCAGTTCTTC; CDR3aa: CASSQPYPGGSVYNEQFF
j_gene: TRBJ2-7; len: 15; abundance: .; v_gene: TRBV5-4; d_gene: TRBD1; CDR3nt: TGTGCCAGCAGTGTGTCTGGGACAGGGGCCTACGAGCAGTACTTC; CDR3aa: CASSVSGTGAYEQYF
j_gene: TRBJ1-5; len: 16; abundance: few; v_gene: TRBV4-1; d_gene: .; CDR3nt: TGCGCCAGCAGCCAAGTGTCGGGCTCAGGCAATCAGCCCCAGCATTTT; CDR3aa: CASSQVSGSGNQPQHF
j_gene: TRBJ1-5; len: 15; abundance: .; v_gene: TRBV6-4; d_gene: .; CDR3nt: TGTGCCAGCAGTGTCCAAGCAGGGGGCAATCAGCCCCAGCATTTT; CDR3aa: CASSVQAGGNQPQHF
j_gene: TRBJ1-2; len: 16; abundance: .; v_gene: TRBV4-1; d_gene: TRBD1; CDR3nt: TGCGCCAGCAGCCCCACCAGCCGACAGGGGGCAGGAGGCTACACCTTC; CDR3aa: CASSPTSRQGAGGYTF
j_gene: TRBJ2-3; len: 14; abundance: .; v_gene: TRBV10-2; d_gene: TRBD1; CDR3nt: TGCGCCACCTCCGGGACAGAATTCACAGATACGCAGTATTTT; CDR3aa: CATSGTEFTDTQYF
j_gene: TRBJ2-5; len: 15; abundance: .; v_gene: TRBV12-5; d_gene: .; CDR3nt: TGTGCTAGTGGTTACAACAGGTTCTCCCAAGAGACCCAGTACTTC; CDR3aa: CASGYNRFSQETQYF
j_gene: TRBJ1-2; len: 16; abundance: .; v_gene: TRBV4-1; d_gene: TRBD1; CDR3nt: TGCGCCAGCAGCCAAGGTATGGCGGACAGGGGTGGAGGCTACACCTTC; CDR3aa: CASSQGMADRGGGYTF
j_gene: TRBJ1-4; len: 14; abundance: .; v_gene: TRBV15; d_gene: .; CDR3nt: TGTGCCACCAGCCCCTCGACAGGTGGGGAAAAACTGTTTTTT; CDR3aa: CATSPSTGGEKLFF
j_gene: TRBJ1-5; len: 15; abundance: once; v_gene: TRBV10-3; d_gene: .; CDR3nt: TGTGCCATCAGCGGGGACAAGGGACCGCATCAGCCCCAGCATTTT; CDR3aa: CAISGDKGPHQPQHF
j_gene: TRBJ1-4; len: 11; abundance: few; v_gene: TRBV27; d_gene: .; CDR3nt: TGTGCCAGCAGTCACGGGGAAAAACTGTTTTTT; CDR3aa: CASSHGEKLFF
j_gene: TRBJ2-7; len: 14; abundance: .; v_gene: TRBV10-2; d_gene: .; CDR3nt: TGCGCCAGCAGTTCCCCACCTGGGGCCTACGAGCAGTACTTC; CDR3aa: CASSSPPGAYEQYF
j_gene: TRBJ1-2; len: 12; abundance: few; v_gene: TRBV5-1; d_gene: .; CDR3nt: TGCGCCAGCAGCCCCGATTATGGTGGCTACACCTTC; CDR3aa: CASSPDYGGYTF
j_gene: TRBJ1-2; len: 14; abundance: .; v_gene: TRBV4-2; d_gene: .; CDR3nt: TGTGCCAGCAGCCAGGAACAGGGCCTCTATGGCTACACCTTC; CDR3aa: CASSQEQGLYGYTF
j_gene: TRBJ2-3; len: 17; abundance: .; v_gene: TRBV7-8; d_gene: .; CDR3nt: TGTGCCAGCAGCTCGACCCGGGACCCGGCGGATTGGAATACGCAGTATTTT; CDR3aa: CASSSTRDPADWNTQYF
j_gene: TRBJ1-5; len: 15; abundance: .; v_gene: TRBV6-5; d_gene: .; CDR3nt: TGTGCCAGCAGTTTAAACGACAGGTTCAATCAGCCCCAGCATTTT; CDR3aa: CASSLNDRFNQPQHF
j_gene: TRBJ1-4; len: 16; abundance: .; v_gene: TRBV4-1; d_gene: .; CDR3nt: TGCGCCAGCAGCCAAGTGGAGGCGCTTCCAGGCGAAAAACTGTTTTTT; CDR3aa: CASSQVEALPGEKLFF
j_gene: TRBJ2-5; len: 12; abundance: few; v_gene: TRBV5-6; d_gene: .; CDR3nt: TGTGCCAGCAGCTCCACCTTGGAGACCCAGTACTTC; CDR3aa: CASSSTLETQYF
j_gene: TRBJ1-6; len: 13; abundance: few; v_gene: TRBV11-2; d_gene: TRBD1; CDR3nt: TGTGCCAGCAGCTCGGGGACAGGACCGCTTCAACACTTT; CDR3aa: CASSSGTGPLQHF
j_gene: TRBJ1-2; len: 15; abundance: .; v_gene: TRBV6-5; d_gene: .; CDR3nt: TGTGCCAGCGGCGGCCTCGGGCGTGTAGGCTATGGCTACACCTTC; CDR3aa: CASGGLGRVGYGYTF